Listed below are T cell receptor beta chains from one sample, sequenced in a study of cytomegalovirus exposure and HLA in healthy donors. Clones were sequenced by immunoSEQ multiplex PCR, and TCRdb holds only the in-frame ones, with some missing. The table records about 140,000 clones, roughly 62% of them present only once. Source material: PBMCs. These receptor sequences come from a male donor in good health and CMV-seronegative. The CDR3 runs from the conserved cysteine through the conserved F or W. Fields, in order: D gene, V gene, J gene, clone size, CDR3 DNA, CDR3 protein. A D gene is named only where the DNA matches it firmly. Clone size is given for some rows only: seen once, a few or many times, or a class if the clone is expanded.

>TRBD1|TRBV11-2|TRBJ1-2|-
TGTGCCAGCAGCTTAGGGGGGCCAGGGGGCTATGGCTACACCTTC
CASSLGGPGGYGYTF
>TRBD2|TRBV5-6|TRBJ2-5|-
TGTGCCAGCAGCTTGAGGCTTTCGACTAGCGGCCAAGAGACCCAGTACTTC
CASSLRLSTSGQETQYF
>-|TRBV28|TRBJ2-3|-
TGTGCCAGCAGAGATCAGGGTGCAGATACGCAGTATTTT
CASRDQGADTQYF
>-|TRBV5-1|TRBJ1-2|few
TGCGCCAGCAGCCCTACGGGGGTCTATGGCTACACCTTC
CASSPTGVYGYTF
>-|TRBV6-1|TRBJ1-1|-
TGTGCCAGCAGGGGGGGGTTTTTAAGGAACACTGAAGCTTTCTTT
CASRGGFLRNTEAFF
>TRBD2|TRBV19|TRBJ2-2|-
TGTGCCAGTTTTCGCGGGGGGGCCACCGGGGAGCTGTTTTTT
CASFRGGATGELFF
>-|TRBV5-4|TRBJ1-1|-
TGTGCCAGCAGCTTGGCCAGGGTGGTCACTGAAGCTTTCTTT
CASSLARVVTEAFF
>TRBD2|TRBV5-4|TRBJ2-5|-
TGTGCCAGCAGCTTGGACCGACTAGCGGGGGGGCTTTCTTCCGAAGAGACCCAGTACTTC
CASSLDRLAGGLSSEETQYF
>TRBD1|TRBV5-1|TRBJ1-2|-
TGCGCCAGCAGCTTGTCAGGGGGCGACTATGGCTACACCTTC
CASSLSGGDYGYTF
>TRBD1|TRBV7-8|TRBJ1-4|-
TGTGCCAGCAGCCAGGGGGCCGCTAATGAAAAACTGTTTTTT
CASSQGAANEKLFF
>TRBD1|TRBV7-9|TRBJ1-1|-
TGTGCCAGCAGCAGACAGGGACTGATTAGCGCTTTCTTT
CASSRQGLISAFF
>TRBD1|TRBV5-4|TRBJ1-3|-
TGTGCCAGCAGCACATACAGGGGGGCCTCTGGAAACACCATATATTTT
CASSTYRGASGNTIYF
>-|TRBV10-3|TRBJ1-5|-
TGTGCCGTGTCTAAGGACACATCAGGGCCCCAGCATTTT
CAVSKDTSGPQHF
>TRBD1|TRBV6-5|TRBJ1-3|many
TGTGCCAGCAGTTACTCTTACAGGGGGCAGGACACCATATATTTT
CASSYSYRGQDTIYF
>-|TRBV7-9|TRBJ2-7|-
TGTGCCAGCAGCTTCACACGGAAGGCAGGCAACGAGCAGTACTTC
CASSFTRKAGNEQYF
>-|TRBV6-5|TRBJ1-4|-
TGTGCCAGCAGTGCGGGGGTAGCTAATGAAAAACTGTTTTTT
CASSAGVANEKLFF
>TRBD2|TRBV5-4|TRBJ2-3|-
TGTGCCAGCAGCTTTTGGACTAGCGCGGATACGCAGTATTTT
CASSFWTSADTQYF
>-|TRBV7-7|TRBJ1-1|-
TGTGCTAGCAGCTTAGGCGCGAACACTGAAGCTTTCTTT
CASSLGANTEAFF
>-|TRBV7-2|TRBJ2-7|-
TGTGCCAGCAGCTTTACCGGGAGTTCAAACTACGAGCAGTACTTC
CASSFTGSSNYEQYF
>-|TRBV6-5|TRBJ1-2|few
TGTGCCAGCGCATCCTCTCCGGTCCAAAACTATGGCTACACCTTC
CASASSPVQNYGYTF
>TRBD1|TRBV30|TRBJ1-3|-
TGTGCCTGTGCCGGGACAGGGCCATCCCGGGGGTCGGGAAACACCATATATTTT
CACAGTGPSRGSGNTIYF
>-|TRBV5-1|TRBJ1-2|-
TGCGCCAGCAGCTTGCCATCCCAACCGGGGGGCTACACCTTC
CASSLPSQPGGYTF
>-|TRBV7-2|TRBJ2-5|-
TGTGCCAGCAGCTTAAACATCCAAGAGACCCAGTACTTC
CASSLNIQETQYF
>-|TRBV28|TRBJ1-1|-
TGTGCCAGCAGTTTCCCAGGGGTGGTGAACACTGAAGCTTTCTTT
CASSFPGVVNTEAFF
>-|TRBV14|TRBJ2-1|-
TGTGCCAGCAGCCAAGTGAGGTATCCATTCTACAATGAGCAGTTCTTC
CASSQVRYPFYNEQFF
>-|TRBV5-1|TRBJ2-6|-
TGCGCCAGCAGCTTGGGCTCTGGGGCCAACGTCCTGCCTTTC
CASSLGSGANVLPF
>TRBD1|TRBV6-1|TRBJ2-2|-
TGTGCCAGCAGTGGGACAGGGGTATCTGGGGAGCTGTTTTTT
CASSGTGVSGELFF
>TRBD1|TRBV6-5|TRBJ1-2|few
TGTGCCAGCAGTAAGACGGACAGGGGTTGTGGCTACACCTTC
CASSKTDRGCGYTF
>TRBD1|TRBV7-9|TRBJ1-3|-
TGTTCCAGCAGCCTACAGGGGGAGAGAAACACCATATATTTT
CSSSLQGERNTIYF
>TRBD1|TRBV19|TRBJ1-4|-
TGTGCCAGTAGTAAAGGGACAGGGATAGAAAAACTGTTTTTT
CASSKGTGIEKLFF
>-|TRBV28|TRBJ1-1|-
TGTGCCAGCAGTTTAGACAGCAACACTGAAGCTTTCTTT
CASSLDSNTEAFF
>TRBD1|TRBV6-5|TRBJ2-7|-
TGTGCCAGCAGTTCACAGGGGGCATCGTACTTC
CASSSQGASYF
>-|TRBV6-1|TRBJ1-2|-
TGTGCCAGCAGAGACCCCAAGGCAGGGCTATATGGCTACCCCTTC
CASRDPKAGLYGYPF
>-|TRBV19|TRBJ1-4|-
TGTGCCAGTAGCATGGACAGTAATGAAAAACTGTTTTTT
CASSMDSNEKLFF
>-|TRBV4-1|TRBJ1-6|few
TGCGCCAGCAGCCAAGATCCCCTTGGACAGTTTGATAATTCACCCCTCCACTTT
CASSQDPLGQFDNSPLHF
>-|TRBV4-1|TRBJ2-3|-
TGCGCCAGCAGCCAACAGGGGATTGGCGATACGCAGTATTTT
CASSQQGIGDTQYF
>-|TRBV2|TRBJ1-1|-
TGTGCCAGCAGTGATCGGGGATTGAACACTGAAGCTTTCTTT
CASSDRGLNTEAFF
>-|TRBV4-1|TRBJ1-2|few
TGCGCCAGCAGCCAAGGTACAGGGTTAAATGGCTACACCTTC
CASSQGTGLNGYTF
>-|TRBV2|TRBJ2-2|-
TGTGCCAGCAGTCCTGTAGGCGGGGGCCCCGGGGAGCTGTTTTTT
CASSPVGGGPGELFF
>-|TRBV27|TRBJ2-7|-
TGTGCCAGCAGTTGGACAGATGGGTCCTACGAGCAGTACTTC
CASSWTDGSYEQYF
>-|TRBV6-8|TRBJ1-1|-
TGTGCCAGCAGTTACTTCCCCGGGCCGGGGGGTATGAACACTGAAGCTTTCTTT
CASSYFPGPGGMNTEAFF
>-|TRBV6-6|TRBJ1-1|-
TGTGCCAGCAGTTATCCCGCGGGGGGCGCATTGCTTTCTTTCTTT
CASSYPAGGALLSFF
>TRBD1|TRBV7-9|TRBJ2-7|-
TGTGCCAGCAGCTCAACAGGGGCCGACGAGCAGTACTTC
CASSSTGADEQYF
>-|TRBV28|TRBJ1-5|-
TGTGCCAGCACGGGGGGACCTCAGCCCCAGCATTTT
CASTGGPQPQHF
>TRBD1|TRBV6-5|TRBJ1-2|-
TGTGCCAGCAGTTACACAACAGGGGTCTATGGCTACACCTTC
CASSYTTGVYGYTF
>TRBD2|TRBV5-4|TRBJ2-1|-
TGTGCCAGCAGCTTGGATAGGACTAGCGGGGCGTACAATGAGCAGTTCTTC
CASSLDRTSGAYNEQFF
>-|TRBV28|TRBJ1-5|few
-
CASSSSVLQPQHF
>-|TRBV7-2|TRBJ2-1|-
TGTGCCAGCAGCTTCTTCGATGAGCAGTTCTTC
CASSFFDEQFF
>-|TRBV5-1|TRBJ2-7|-
TGCGCCAGCAGCTTTACAGGCCGTAGGGAGCAGTACTTC
CASSFTGRREQYF
>-|TRBV6-5|TRBJ2-7|-
TGTGCCAGCAGAGAGGCCGGGATGGTAATCTACGAGCAGTACTTC
CASREAGMVIYEQYF
>TRBD2|TRBV9|TRBJ2-7|-
TGTGCCAGCAGCGTAGAAGCGGGGGAGCAGTACTTC
CASSVEAGEQYF
>-|TRBV5-4|TRBJ2-3|-
TGTGCCAGCAGCGCCCGACAGGATAGCCCAGATACGCAGTATTTT
CASSARQDSPDTQYF
>-|TRBV5-1|TRBJ2-2|-
TGCGCCAGCAGCTTGGGGCTAGGGAACACCGGGGAGCTGTTTTTT
CASSLGLGNTGELFF
>-|TRBV5-1|TRBJ1-4|-
TGCGCCAGCAGCTACCGGACAGCTAATGAAAAACTGTTTTTT
CASSYRTANEKLFF
>TRBD1|TRBV7-2|TRBJ2-7|-
TGTGCCAGCAGACACGACAGGGCCGAGCAGTACTTC
CASRHDRAEQYF
>TRBD2|TRBV6-5|TRBJ2-7|few
TGTGCCAGCAGTTACTCGACTAGCGAGACCTACGAGCAGTACTTC
CASSYSTSETYEQYF
>-|TRBV6-5|TRBJ2-7|-
TGTGCCAGCAGTTACTCTGTGAAACCCGGCTCCTACGAGCAGTACTTC
CASSYSVKPGSYEQYF
>-|TRBV7-3|TRBJ2-3|-
TGTGCCAGCAGCTCTAACGTCATGGGAGCAGATACGCAGTATTTT
CASSSNVMGADTQYF
>TRBD1|TRBV5-6|TRBJ2-5|-
TGTGCCAGCAGCCCAGACAGGGCCGGGTGGGAGACCCAGTACTTC
CASSPDRAGWETQYF